This TCR beta chain was captured in a study of metastatic and nonmetastatic thyroid tumors. Study summary: Across blood and tumor or nodule tissue, repertoires from malignant and benign thyroid patients were compared with one another. Notes on the study in general: When malignant thyroid tumors were compared with benign nodules, TCR beta diversity was reportedly significantly higher in the malignant tumors. This held in both blood and tumor samples.

Each patient went into thyroid surgery without having received any treatment. This clone came up a few times. Its antigen is as yet unknown. Germline V gives CDR1 MDHEN, CDR2 SYDVKM. The CDR3 consists of 16 residues. Trimming pared 7 bases from V and 1 base from J, leaving 17 bases between. In the original workflow: A papillary thyroid cancer distant-metastasis classifier was built from CDR3 differences across clinicopathological groups. TCRdb ran MiXCR on the PCR reads. The V and J calls reflect TCRdb's pipeline rather than the authors' work. The table shows 13,000 or so clones, with 31% occurring only once.

The sequenced sample consisted of tumor tissue. The J gene is TRBJ1-5, the V gene TRBV28; D is uncertain. The TCR sequence derives from a male donor with papillary thyroid cancer or a benign thyroid nodule (not recorded which). Some clones in this sample may be carry-over from other donors' samples. The CDR3 DNA reads as TGTGCCAGCACCAACCAAGGGAGGACCAGCAATCAGCCCCAGCATTTT. Protein product: CASTNQGRTSNQPQHF.